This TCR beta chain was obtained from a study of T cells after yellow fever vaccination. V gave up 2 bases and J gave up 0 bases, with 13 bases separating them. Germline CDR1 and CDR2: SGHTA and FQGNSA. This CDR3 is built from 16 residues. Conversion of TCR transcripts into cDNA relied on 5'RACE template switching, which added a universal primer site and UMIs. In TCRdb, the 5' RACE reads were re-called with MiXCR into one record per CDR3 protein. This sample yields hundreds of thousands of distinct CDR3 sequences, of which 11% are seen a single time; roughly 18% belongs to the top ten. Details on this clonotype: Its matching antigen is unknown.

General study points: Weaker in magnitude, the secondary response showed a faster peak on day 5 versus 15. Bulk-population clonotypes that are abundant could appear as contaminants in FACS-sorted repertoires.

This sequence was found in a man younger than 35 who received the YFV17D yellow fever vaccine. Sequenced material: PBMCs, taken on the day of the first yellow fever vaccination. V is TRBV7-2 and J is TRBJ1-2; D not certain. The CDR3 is CASSLYLDIPNYGYTF. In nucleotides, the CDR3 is TGTGCCAGCAGCTTATATCTAGACATACCTAACTATGGCTACACCTTC.